The 21 T cell receptor beta chains reported below all come from one sample, sequenced in a study of T cells in Graves' hyperthyroidism and ophthalmopathy. RNA transcripts provided the source from which TCR beta CDR3 regions were amplified. HTBI primers were the set used in a first-round RT-PCR of the TCR CDR3. Each CDR3 protein gets one entry after TCRdb re-called the multiplex PCR reads with MiXCR. The sample records approximately 520,000 distinct CDR3 sequences, less than 25% being singletons. The sequenced material came from blood. The source of these receptors is a man aged 18 to 29 with Graves' hyperthyroidism.

This clonotype has a count of ten or more. The chain has TRBV2 and TRBJ2-7; 12 bases agree with TRBD2. The V gene's germline CDR1 is SNHLY and CDR2 FYNNEI. The trim removed 5 bases at V and 0 bases at J, leaving 5 bases unmatched. The CDR3 extends over 16 amino acids. The CDR3 spells CASSPLAGGNSYEQYF. The CDR3 DNA reads TGTGCCAGCAGTCCTCTAGCGGGGGGGAACTCCTACGAGCAGTACTTC.

This clonotype has just a few counts. A junction boundary mismatches the germline segment, possibly from a read error. The chain couples TRBV3-1 to TRBJ1-1; D call uncertain. The length of the CDR3 is 14 residues. Per germline, CDR1 LGHDT and CDR2 YNNKEL (reference sequence). CDR3 in DNA: TGTGCCAGCCGCCCGGCAGGCTGGAACATTGAAGCTTTCTTT. It translates to CASRPAGWNIEAFF.

With regard to this clonotype: This may arise from a read error, as a much more abundant clone is one base away. It is likely a read error, because the conserved phenylalanine at the end of the CDR3 is missing. This chain joins TRBV6-1 and TRBJ1-5; tentatively, D is TRBD1 (6 bases). The V and J ends lost 5 bases and 0 bases respectively, with 11 bases between them. CDR3 size: 15 residues. Germline-derived CDR1 and CDR2 are MNHNS and SASEGT. CDR3 protein: CASSTGTYSNQPQHV. CDR3 sequence (DNA): TGTGCCAGCAGTACAGGGACTTATAGCAATCAGCCCCAGCATGTT.

The table lists this clonotype with many counts. The chain carries TRBV6-5 and TRBJ1-2; no reliable D call. The CDR3 totals 15 residues. Germline loops: CDR1 MNHEY, CDR2 SVGAGI. Trimming shortened V by 0 bases and J by 0 bases, and 8 bases separated the two germline ends. The CDR3 DNA reads as TGTGCCAGCAGTTACTCGAAAAGACCTAACTATGGCTACACCTTC. Protein product: CASSYSKRPNYGYTF.

This clonotype was counted ten times or more. The gene calls are TRBV11-3 and TRBJ1-3; a possible D gene is TRBD1 (5 bases). Germline values: CDR1 SGHNT, CDR2 YENEEA. This CDR3 comprises 14 residues. The ends were cut back, 7 bases at V and 0 bases at J, with 10 bases in the middle. The CDR3 loop is CASNAGTSGNTIYF. CDR3 nucleotide sequence: TGTGCCAGCAACGCCGGGACCTCTGGAAACACCATATATTTT.

This clonotype appeared many times. CDR3: CSARSPGRDRDQPQHF. The DNA of the CDR3 is TGCAGTGCTAGGAGCCCTGGCCGGGACAGGGACCAGCCCCAGCATTTT. The rearrangement links TRBV20-1 to TRBJ1-5; 9 bases line up with TRBD1. CDR1 is DFQATT and CDR2 is SNEGSKA in the germline V gene (reference sequence). This CDR3 contains 16 residues. The V gene end was trimmed by 3 bases and the J gene end by 7 bases; junction bases not matched to a gene: 13.

This clonotype has just one count. The chain uses TRBV6-1 and TRBJ2-5; TRBD2 aligns across 8 bases. This CDR3 region has 15 residues. Germline CDR1 MNHNS, CDR2 SASEGT. V trimming: 5 bases; J trimming: 2 bases; junction bases outside the gene matches: 7. The DNA of the CDR3 is TGTGCCAGCAGTCCAGCGGGGGAGAAGCAAGAGACCCAGTACTTC. This codes for CASSPAGEKQETQYF.

This clonotype was seen more than once but under ten times. V and J are TRBV19 and TRBJ1-5, with unresolved D. Per germline, CDR1 LNHDA and CDR2 SQIVND (reference sequence). There are 13 residues in the CDR3. V was pared by 4 bases and J by 6 bases, with 10 bases between. This CDR3 is CASSRTWGQPQHF. For the CDR3, the DNA is TGTGCCAGTAGTAGAACGTGGGGTCAGCCCCAGCATTTT.

The chain combines TRBV20-1 with TRBJ2-7; D might be TRBD2 (5 bases). The CDR3 runs to 15 residues. Germline V CDR1 and CDR2: DFQATT, SNEGSKA (reference sequence). V lost 2 bases to trimming and J lost 7 bases, with 21 bases between them. The CDR3 spells CSARCQDGGEGEQYF. CDR3 in DNA: TGCAGTGCTAGATGCCAGGACGGCGGTGAGGGAGAGCAGTACTTC.

This clonotype appeared many times. The chain employs TRBV5-1 and TRBJ1-2; D is possibly TRBD1 (5 bases). There are 14 residues in the CDR3. CDR1 and CDR2 (germline): SGHRS, YFSETQ. The germline V and J ends were trimmed by 0 bases and 7 bases, with 13 bases remaining between them. Here the CDR3 DNA reads TGCGCCAGCAGCTTGGAGGGGCTACAGTCTGGCTACACCTTC. This encodes CASSLEGLQSGYTF.

The chain is built from TRBV6-1 and TRBJ1-2; unclear D gene. This CDR3 is 14 amino acids long. Germline assignment: CDR1 MNHNS and CDR2 SASEGT. Trimming took 4 bases from V and 4 from J, leaving 13 bases between them. CDR3 loop: CASSVEARSYGYTF. As DNA, the CDR3 is TGTGCCAGCAGTGTAGAGGCCCGCTCCTATGGCTACACCTTC.

Of note for this clonotype: This may be a read error: a much more frequent sequence differs by one nucleotide. The chain joins TRBV18 to TRBJ2-5, with D tentatively TRBD1 (5 bases). Germline CDR1 is KGHSH and CDR2 is LQKENI. The CDR3 consists of 14 residues. The CDR3 reads CASSPRQGQETRYF. The DNA for the CDR3 is TGTGCCAGCTCACCACGGCAGGGTCAAGAGACCCGGTACTTC. The full variable domain, completed using reference TRBV18 and TRBJ2-5, is NAGVMQNPRHLVRRRGQEARLRCSPMKGHSHVYWYRQLPEEGLKFMVYLQKENIIDESGMPKERFSAEFPKEGPSILRIQQVVRGDSAAYFCASSPRQGQETRYFGPGTRLLVL.

This rearrangement joins TRBV12-3 or TRBV12-4 to TRBJ2-7; 7 bases line up with TRBD2. The V and J ends lost 6 bases and 3 bases, in that order; junction bases with no gene match: 11. The CDR3 extends over 15 amino acids. The CDR3 loop reads CASRPGEGAFYEQYF. The CDR3 DNA sequence: TGTGCCAGCAGACCGGGGGAGGGCGCGTTCTACGAGCAGTACTTC.

This clonotype has only a few counts. CDR3 nucleotides: TGTGCCAGCAGCTCCAACAGGGGTGTAAGAGAAAACATTCAGTACTTC. It yields the protein CASSSNRGVRENIQYF. The chain combines TRBV7-9 with TRBJ2-4; 7 nucleotides line up with TRBD1. Germline V gene sequence: CDR1 SEHNR, CDR2 FQNEAQ (reference sequence). Trimming cost V 4 bases and J 5 bases; bases outside gene matches: 11. This CDR3 is 16 amino acids long.

The chain employs TRBV12-3 or TRBV12-4 and TRBJ2-7; D is uncertain. The length of the CDR3 is 13 residues. V was pared by 0 bases and J by 6 bases, with 9 bases between. CDR3 protein: CASSLALLGEQYF. The CDR3 region has the DNA TGTGCCAGCAGTTTAGCCCTGTTAGGCGAGCAGTACTTC.

This clonotype showed up just a few times. J is TRBJ2-7 and V is TRBV30, with D tentatively TRBD2 (6 bases). The V gene lost 5 bases and the J gene lost 0 bases, with 11 bases spanning the gap. This CDR3 comprises 13 residues. The germline V gene encodes CDR1 GTSNPN and CDR2 SVGIG (reference sequence). The CDR3 region is CAWGGGTSYEQYF. The CDR3 DNA reads as TGTGCCTGGGGTGGCGGGACCTCCTACGAGCAGTACTTC. The whole variable domain, filled in from reference TRBV30 and TRBJ2-7, reads SQTIHQWPATLVQPVGSPLSLECTVEGTSNPNLYWYRQAAGRGLQLLFYSVGIGQISSEVPQNLSASRPQDRQFILSSKKLLLSDSGFYLCAWGGGTSYEQYFGPGTRLTVT.

This chain uses TRBV20-1 with TRBJ1-2, with D possibly matching TRBD1 (6 bases). CDR3 size: 13 residues. Trimming pared 6 bases from V and 8 bases from J, leaving 19 bases between. The germline CDR1 and CDR2 sequences are DFQATT and SNEGSKA (reference sequence). The CDR3 region has the DNA TGCAGTGCAATTAGACAGGCGCCTACGGGCTACACCTTC. This encodes CSAIRQAPTGYTF.

Ten or more counts support this clonotype. The V gene is TRBV6-5, the J gene TRBJ1-5; 7 bases are shared with TRBD1. The CDR3 runs 17 residues. J gave up 2 bases and V 5 bases, and 12 bases lay outside the gene matches. CDR1 MNHEY and CDR2 SVGAGI come from the germline V gene. The CDR3: CASSRGPDRERNQPQHF. In DNA, the CDR3 is TGTGCCAGCAGTCGGGGGCCCGACAGGGAACGCAATCAGCCCCAGCATTTT.

The V and J genes are TRBV29-1 and TRBJ1-1, with D possibly being TRBD1 (5 bases). Germline CDR1 and CDR2: SQVTM and ANQGSEA. Trimming cost V 5 bases and J 4 bases, with 14 bases left between them. CDR3 length equals 13 residues. CDR3 sequence (DNA): TGCAGCGTTACCCTCGGCGGGGCCACTGAAGCTTTCTTT. Amino acids: CSVTLGGATEAFF.

CDR3 coding DNA: TGTGCCAGCACCCTCCACAGGGTGGGCACCGGGGAGCTGTTTTTT. Its translation: CASTLHRVGTGELFF. The chain employs TRBV28 and TRBJ2-2; D may be TRBD1 (6 bases). CDR1 is MDHEN and CDR2 is SYDVKM in the germline V gene. Deletions cut 7 bases from V and 4 bases from J, with 16 bases between. The CDR3 sequence is 15 residues long. Drawing the rest from reference TRBV28 and TRBJ2-2, the complete variable domain is DVKVTQSSRYLVKRTGEKVFLECVQDMDHENMFWYRQDPGLGLRLIYFSYDVKMKEKGDIPEGYSVSREKKERFSLILESASTNQTSMYLCASTLHRVGTGELFFGEGSRLTVL.

In its sample, this clonotype was seen many times. The chain is built from TRBV5-1 and TRBJ2-7; 8 bases fit TRBD1. The germline gives CDR1 SGHRS, CDR2 YFSETQ. Trimming took 4 bases from V and 7 from J; bases not matched to a gene: 10. The CDR3 is 14 residues long. Here the CDR3 DNA reads TGCGCCAGCAGCATAAGACAGGGGCCGGGAGAGCAGTACTTC. Translation gives CASSIRQGPGEQYF.